Shown below are 7 T cell receptor beta chains from a single sample sequenced in a study of T cell repertoires in cytomegalovirus infection. From the reads, TCRdb called clonotypes with MiXCR, one entry per CDR3 protein. The repertoire includes 250,000 to 300,000 distinct CDR3 sequences, about a quarter of them detected once, and approximately 15% sits in the top ten. Sequencing used PBMCs. The receptors derive from a human donor in good health (CMV status not recorded). Some clones in this sample may be carry-over from other donors' samples.

The chain carries TRBV11-2 and TRBJ2-7; TRBD2 matches at 9 bases. This CDR3 contains 15 residues. Unmatched junction bases numbered 10, after V lost 8 bases and J lost 2 bases. From germline, CDR1 is SGHAT and CDR2 FQNNGV. CDR3 sequence (DNA): TGTGCCAGCTCCACGACTAGCGGAGAAACCTACGAGCAGTACTTC. Translating gives CASSTTSGETYEQYF.

This clonotype occurred many times. J is TRBJ2-1 and V is TRBV7-2; 9 bases fit TRBD1. After removal of 5 bases from V and 8 bases from J, the junction contained 7 bases not matched to a gene. CDR1 and CDR2 (germline): SGHTA, FQGNSA. The length of the CDR3 is 14 residues. The CDR3 nucleotides read TGTGCCAGCAGCCCGGGACAGGGTAACGATGAGCAGTTCTTC. Amino acids: CASSPGQGNDEQFF.

This clonotype has a count of ten or more. This chain uses TRBV7-2 with TRBJ1-5, with 9 bases fitting TRBD1. The germline V gene has CDR1 SGHTA and CDR2 FQGNSA. This CDR3 spans 13 amino acids. Trimming removed 5 bases from V and 6 bases from J; junction bases left unmatched: 2. CDR3: CASSGTGSQPQHF. The CDR3 DNA reads TGTGCCAGCAGCGGGACAGGGAGTCAGCCCCAGCATTTT.

This clonotype was recorded a few times. The chain has TRBV30 and TRBJ2-2; D may be TRBD2 (5 bases). V lost 2 bases and J 5 bases, leaving 12 bases between the germline ends. The germline CDR1 and CDR2 sequences are GTSNPN and SVGIG (reference sequence). The CDR3 consists of 14 residues. The CDR3 DNA follows: TGTGCCTGGAGTCCGTTAGCGCCGACCGGGGAGCTGTTTTTT. Amino acid sequence: CAWSPLAPTGELFF. The full variable domain, completed using reference TRBV30 and TRBJ2-2, is SQTIHQWPATLVQPVGSPLSLECTVEGTSNPNLYWYRQAAGRGLQLLFYSVGIGQISSEVPQNLSASRPQDRQFILSSKKLLLSDSGFYLCAWSPLAPTGELFFGEGSRLTVL.

This clonotype was seen only a few times. The chain employs TRBV6-2 or TRBV6-3 and TRBJ2-1; a weak D match, TRBD1 (6 bases). V lost 4 bases to trimming and J lost 9 bases, with 10 bases between them. The CDR3 is 12 amino acids. Germline V gene sequence: CDR1 MNHEY, CDR2 SVGEGT. DNA of the CDR3: TGTGCCAGCAGTTCGAGGGGGAGTGAGCAGTTCTTC. Protein: CASSSRGSEQFF.

The CDR3: CASSPRIAGVSDTQYF. CDR3 bases: TGCGCCAGCAGCCCGCGGATAGCGGGAGTGTCAGATACGCAGTATTTT. The chain is built from TRBV4-3 and TRBJ2-3, with TRBD2 matching over 9 bases. This CDR3 region has 16 residues. V lost 4 bases, J lost 4 bases, and 9 bases stayed unmatched. Germline loops: CDR1 LGHNA, CDR2 YSLEER.

This clonotype was seen a few times. The chain links TRBV19 to TRBJ1-1; 9 bases line up with TRBD1. Per the germline V gene, CDR1 is LNHDA and CDR2 is SQIVND (reference sequence). With 10 bases clipped from V and 5 bases from J, the junction kept 11 bases outside the gene matches. The CDR3 is made up of 14 amino acids. The DNA of the CDR3 is TGTGCCACTTCTTTTACAGGGGGCATGACTGAAGCTTTCTTT. This gives the protein CATSFTGGMTEAFF.